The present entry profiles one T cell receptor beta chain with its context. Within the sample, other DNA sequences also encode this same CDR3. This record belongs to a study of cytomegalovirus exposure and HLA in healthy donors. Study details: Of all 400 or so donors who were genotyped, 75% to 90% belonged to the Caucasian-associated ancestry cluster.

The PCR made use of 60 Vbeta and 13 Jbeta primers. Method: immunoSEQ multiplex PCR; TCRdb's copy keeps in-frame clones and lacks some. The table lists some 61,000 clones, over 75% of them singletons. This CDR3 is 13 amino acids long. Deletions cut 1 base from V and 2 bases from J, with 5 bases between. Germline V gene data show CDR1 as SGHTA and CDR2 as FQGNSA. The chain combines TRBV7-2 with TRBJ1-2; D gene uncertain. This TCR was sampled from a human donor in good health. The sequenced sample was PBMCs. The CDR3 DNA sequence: TGTGCCAGCAGCTTAGGTCTAAACTATGGCTACACCTTC. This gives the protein CASSLGLNYGYTF.